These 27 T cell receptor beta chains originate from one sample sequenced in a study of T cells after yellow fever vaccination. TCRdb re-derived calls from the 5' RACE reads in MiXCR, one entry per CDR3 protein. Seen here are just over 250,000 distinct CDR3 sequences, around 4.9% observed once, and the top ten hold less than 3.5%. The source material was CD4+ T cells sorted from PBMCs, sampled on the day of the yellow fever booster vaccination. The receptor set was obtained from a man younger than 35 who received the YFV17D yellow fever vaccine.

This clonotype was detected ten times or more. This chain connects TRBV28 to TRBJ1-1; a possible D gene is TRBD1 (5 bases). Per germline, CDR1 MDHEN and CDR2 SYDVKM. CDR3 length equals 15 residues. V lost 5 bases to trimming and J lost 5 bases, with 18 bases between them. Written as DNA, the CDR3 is TGTGCCAGCAGTCCACCTACCACCGGGACTACTGAAGCTTTCTTT. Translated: CASSPPTTGTTEAFF.

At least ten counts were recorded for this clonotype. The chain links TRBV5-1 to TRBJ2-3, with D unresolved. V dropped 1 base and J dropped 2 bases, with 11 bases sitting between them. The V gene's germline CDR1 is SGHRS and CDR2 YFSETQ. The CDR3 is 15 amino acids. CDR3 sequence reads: CASSLMVVTTDTQYF. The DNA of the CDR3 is TGCGCCAGCAGCTTGATGGTTGTTACCACAGATACGCAGTATTTT.

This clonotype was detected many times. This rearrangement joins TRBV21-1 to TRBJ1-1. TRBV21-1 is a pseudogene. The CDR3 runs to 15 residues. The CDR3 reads CASRIDNTLNTEAFF. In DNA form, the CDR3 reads TGTGCCAGCAGGATAGACAATACCTTGAACACTGAAGCTTTCTTT.

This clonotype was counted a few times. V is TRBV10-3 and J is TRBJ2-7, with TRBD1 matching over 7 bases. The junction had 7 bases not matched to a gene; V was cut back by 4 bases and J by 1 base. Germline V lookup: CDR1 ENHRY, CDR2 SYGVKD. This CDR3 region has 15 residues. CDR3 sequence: CAISGGGDPSYEQYV. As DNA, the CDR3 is TGTGCCATCAGTGGAGGGGGCGATCCTTCCTACGAGCAGTACGTC.

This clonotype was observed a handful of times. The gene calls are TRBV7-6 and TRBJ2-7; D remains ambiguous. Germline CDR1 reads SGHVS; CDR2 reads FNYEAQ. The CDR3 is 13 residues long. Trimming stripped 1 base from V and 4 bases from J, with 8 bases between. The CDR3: CASSLEIPYEQYF. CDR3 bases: TGTGCCAGCAGCTTAGAGATACCTTACGAGCAGTACTTC.

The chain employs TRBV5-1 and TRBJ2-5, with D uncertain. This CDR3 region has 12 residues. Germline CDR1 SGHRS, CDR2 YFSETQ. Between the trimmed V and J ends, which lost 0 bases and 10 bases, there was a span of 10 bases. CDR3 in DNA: TGCGCCAGCAGCTTGGACCTCACGGGCCAGTACTTC. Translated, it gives CASSLDLTGQYF.

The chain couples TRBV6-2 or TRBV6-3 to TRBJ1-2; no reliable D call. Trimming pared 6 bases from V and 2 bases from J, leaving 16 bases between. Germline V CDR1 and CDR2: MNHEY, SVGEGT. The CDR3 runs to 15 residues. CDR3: CASSRRQSRNYGYTF. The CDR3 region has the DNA TGTGCCAGCAGCAGACGACAATCCCGAAACTATGGCTACACCTTC.

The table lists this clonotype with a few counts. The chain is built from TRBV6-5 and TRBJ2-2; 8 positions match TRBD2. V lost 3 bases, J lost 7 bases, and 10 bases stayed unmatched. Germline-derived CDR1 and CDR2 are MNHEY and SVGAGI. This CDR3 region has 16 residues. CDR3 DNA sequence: TGTGCCAGCAGTTATTGGTTCGGGGGGGCTGGCGGGGAGCTGTTTTTT. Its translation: CASSYWFGGAGGELFF.

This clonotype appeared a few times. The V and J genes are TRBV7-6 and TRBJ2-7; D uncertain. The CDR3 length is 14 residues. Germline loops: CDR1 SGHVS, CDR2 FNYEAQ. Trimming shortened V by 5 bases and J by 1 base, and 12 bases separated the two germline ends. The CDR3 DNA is TGTGCCAGCAGCCCCAAGGCCATATCCTACGAGCAGTACTTC. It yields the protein CASSPKAISYEQYF.

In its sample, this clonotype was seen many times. This CDR3 is CASSPSRTGSGNTIYF. CDR3 DNA: TGTGCCAGCAGCCCGAGTAGGACAGGCTCTGGAAACACCATATATTTT. The chain couples TRBV5-5 to TRBJ1-3; 7 positions agree with TRBD1. The trim removed 4 bases at V and 0 bases at J, leaving 7 bases unmatched. Germline-derived CDR1 and CDR2 are SGHKS and YYEKEE (reference sequence). CDR3 size: 16 residues.

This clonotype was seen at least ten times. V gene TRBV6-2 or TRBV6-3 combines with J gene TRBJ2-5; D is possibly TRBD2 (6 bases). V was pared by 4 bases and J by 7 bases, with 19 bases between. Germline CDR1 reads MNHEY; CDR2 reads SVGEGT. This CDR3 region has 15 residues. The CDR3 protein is CASSSRLALVGTQYF. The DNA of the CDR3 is TGTGCCAGCAGTTCCCGGCTAGCGCTCGTGGGGACCCAGTACTTC.

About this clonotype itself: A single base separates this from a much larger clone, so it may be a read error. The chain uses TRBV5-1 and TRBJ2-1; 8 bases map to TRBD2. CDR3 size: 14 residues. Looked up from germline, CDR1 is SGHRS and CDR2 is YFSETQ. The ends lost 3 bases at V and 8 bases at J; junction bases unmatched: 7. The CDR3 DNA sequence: TGCGCCAGCAGCTGGGGGACTAGAGGGTATGAGCAGTTCTTC. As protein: CASSWGTRGYEQFF.

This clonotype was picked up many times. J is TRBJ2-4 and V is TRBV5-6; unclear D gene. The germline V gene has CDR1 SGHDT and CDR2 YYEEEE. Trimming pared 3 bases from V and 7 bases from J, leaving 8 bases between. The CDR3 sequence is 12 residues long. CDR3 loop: CASSSTLNIQYF. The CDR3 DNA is TGTGCCAGCAGCTCAACTTTGAACATTCAGTACTTC. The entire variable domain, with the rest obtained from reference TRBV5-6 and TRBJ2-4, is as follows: DAGVTQSPTHLIKTRGQQVTLRCSPKSGHDTVSWYQQALGQGPQFIFQYYEEEERQRGNFPDRFSGHQFPNYSSELNVNALLLGDSALYLCASSSTLNIQYFGAGTRLSVL.

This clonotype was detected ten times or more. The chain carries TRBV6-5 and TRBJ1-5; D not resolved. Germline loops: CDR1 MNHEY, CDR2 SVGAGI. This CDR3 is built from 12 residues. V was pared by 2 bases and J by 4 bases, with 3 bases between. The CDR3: CASSYNNQPQHF. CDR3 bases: TGTGCCAGCAGTTACAATAATCAGCCCCAGCATTTT.

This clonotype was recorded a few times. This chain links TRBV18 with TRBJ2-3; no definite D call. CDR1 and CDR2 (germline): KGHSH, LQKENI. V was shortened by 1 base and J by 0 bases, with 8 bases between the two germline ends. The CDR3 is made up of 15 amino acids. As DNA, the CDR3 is TGTGCCAGCTCACCACGCACCGATAGCACAGATACGCAGTATTTT. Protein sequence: CASSPRTDSTDTQYF.

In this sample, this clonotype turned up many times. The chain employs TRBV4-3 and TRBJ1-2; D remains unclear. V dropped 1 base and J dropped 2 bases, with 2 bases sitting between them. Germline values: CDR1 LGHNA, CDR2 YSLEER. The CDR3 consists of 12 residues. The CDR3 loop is CASSQGNYGYTF. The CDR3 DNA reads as TGCGCCAGCAGCCAAGGGAACTATGGCTACACCTTC.

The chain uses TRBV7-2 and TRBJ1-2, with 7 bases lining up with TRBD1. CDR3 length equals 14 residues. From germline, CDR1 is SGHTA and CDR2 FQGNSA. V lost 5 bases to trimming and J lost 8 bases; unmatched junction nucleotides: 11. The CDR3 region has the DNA TGTGCCAGCAGCACCGGGCCCCAGGGGGGCGGCTACACCTTC. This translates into CASSTGPQGGGYTF.

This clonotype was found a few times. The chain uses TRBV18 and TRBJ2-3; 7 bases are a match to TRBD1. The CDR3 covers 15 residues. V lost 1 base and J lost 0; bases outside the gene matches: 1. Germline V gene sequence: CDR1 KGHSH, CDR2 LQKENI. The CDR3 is CASSPRDSSTDTQYF. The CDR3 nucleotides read TGTGCCAGCTCACCACGGGACAGTAGCACAGATACGCAGTATTTT.

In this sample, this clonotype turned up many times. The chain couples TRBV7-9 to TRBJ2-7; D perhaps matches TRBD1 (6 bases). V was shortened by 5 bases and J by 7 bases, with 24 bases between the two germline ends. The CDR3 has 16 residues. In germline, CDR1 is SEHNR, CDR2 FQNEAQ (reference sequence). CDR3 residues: CASSPSAAGDLQEQYF. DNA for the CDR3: TGTGCCAGCAGCCCGAGTGCGGCAGGGGACCTACAGGAGCAGTACTTC.

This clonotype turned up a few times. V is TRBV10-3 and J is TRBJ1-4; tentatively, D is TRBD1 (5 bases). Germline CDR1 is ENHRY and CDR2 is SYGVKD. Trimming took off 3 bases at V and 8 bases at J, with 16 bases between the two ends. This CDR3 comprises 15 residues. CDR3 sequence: CAISEEMGQSEKLFF. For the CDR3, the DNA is TGTGCCATCAGTGAAGAGATGGGGCAGTCGGAAAAACTGTTTTTT.

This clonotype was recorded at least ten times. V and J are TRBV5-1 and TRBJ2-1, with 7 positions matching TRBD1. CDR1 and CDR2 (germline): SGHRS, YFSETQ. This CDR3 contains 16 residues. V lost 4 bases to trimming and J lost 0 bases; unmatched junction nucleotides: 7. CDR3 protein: CASSGPGQSSYNEQFF. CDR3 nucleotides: TGCGCCAGCAGCGGACCGGGACAGAGCTCCTACAATGAGCAGTTCTTC.

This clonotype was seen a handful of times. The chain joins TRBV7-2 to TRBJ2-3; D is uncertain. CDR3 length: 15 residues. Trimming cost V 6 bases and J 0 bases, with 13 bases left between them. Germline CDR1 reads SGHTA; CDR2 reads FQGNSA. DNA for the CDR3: TGTGCCAGCAGTCGGACGTCCCTAAGCACAGATACGCAGTATTTT. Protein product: CASSRTSLSTDTQYF.

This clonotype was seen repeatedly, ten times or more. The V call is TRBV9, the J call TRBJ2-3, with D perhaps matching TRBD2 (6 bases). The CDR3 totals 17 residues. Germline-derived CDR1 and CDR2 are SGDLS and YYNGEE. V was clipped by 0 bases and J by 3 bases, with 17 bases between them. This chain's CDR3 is CASSVAFGGEPTDTQYF. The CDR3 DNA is TGTGCCAGCAGCGTAGCTTTCGGCGGGGAGCCAACAGATACGCAGTATTTT.

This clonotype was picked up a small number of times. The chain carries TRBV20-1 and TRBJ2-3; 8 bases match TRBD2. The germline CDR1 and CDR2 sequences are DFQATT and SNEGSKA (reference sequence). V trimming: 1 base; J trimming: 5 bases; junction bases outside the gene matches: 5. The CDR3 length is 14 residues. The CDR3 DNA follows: TGCAGTGCTAGAGCGGGGGGGCCCCTAGATACGCAGTATTTT. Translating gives CSARAGGPLDTQYF.

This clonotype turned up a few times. CDR3 sequence (DNA): TGCAGTGCTAGAGTGGGGGAGTATCAGCCCCAGCATTTT. Protein: CSARVGEYQPQHF. The chain recombines TRBV20-1 with TRBJ1-5; D is possibly TRBD1 (5 bases). Trimming took 1 base from V and 5 from J, leaving 9 bases between them. The CDR3 sequence is 13 residues long. Germline-derived CDR1 and CDR2 are DFQATT and SNEGSKA (reference sequence).

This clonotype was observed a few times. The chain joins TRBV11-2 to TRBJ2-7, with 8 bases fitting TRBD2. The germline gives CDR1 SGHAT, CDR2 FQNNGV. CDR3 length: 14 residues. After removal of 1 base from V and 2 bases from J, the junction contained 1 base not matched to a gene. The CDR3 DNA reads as TGTGCCAGCAGCTTAGTAGCGGGAACCTACGAGCAGTACTTC. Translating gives CASSLVAGTYEQYF.

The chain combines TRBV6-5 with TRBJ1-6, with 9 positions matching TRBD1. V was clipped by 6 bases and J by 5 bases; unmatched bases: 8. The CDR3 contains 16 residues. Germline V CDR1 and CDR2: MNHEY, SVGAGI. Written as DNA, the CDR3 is TGTGCCAGCAGCCGGACAGGGGTATTTGATAATTCACCCCTCCACTTT. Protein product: CASSRTGVFDNSPLHF.